This entry describes one T cell receptor beta chain. These data come from a study of blood T cells in healthy people across ages. Study background: About one barcoded beta molecule per two T cells came from capture by template switching.

From germline, CDR1 is MNHNS and CDR2 SASEGT. The CDR3 sequence is 16 residues long. Using a J-beta primer mix together with a sample-barcoded 5' primer, a second PCR was run for about 7 to 12 cycles. From the 5' RACE reads, TCRdb called clonotypes with MiXCR, one entry per CDR3 protein. The data show 650,000 to 800,000 distinct CDR3 sequences, with about 51% seen just once and approximately 13% held by the top ten. Isolated PBMCs totaled at least 6.5 million in each sample. The sequencing input was blood. The receptor was isolated from a woman over 75 in good health. V usage is TRBV6-1 and J usage is TRBJ2-7; 8 bases line up with TRBD2. TRBJ2-5 matches the DNA end more closely, so the J call is doubtful. CDR3 coding DNA: TGTGCCAGCAGTGAGCGTCTACAAGCGGGGGCTGAGACCCAGTACTTC. Its protein is CASSERLQAGAETQYF.